Below, 21 T cell receptor beta chains from the same sample are listed, as sequenced in a study of T cell responses to AZD1222 COVID-19 vaccine. Method: immunoSEQ multiplex PCR; TCRdb's copy keeps in-frame clones and lacks some. The sample has 150,000 or so clones; 90% to 95% are singletons. The input for sequencing was peripheral blood, taken 28 days after the second AZD1222 dose. The receptor set was obtained from an adult who received the AZD1222 COVID-19 vaccine.

The genes are TRBV5-1 and TRBJ1-4; the D gene is possibly TRBD1 (5 bases). This CDR3 has 15 amino acids. The germline CDR1 and CDR2 sequences are SGHRS and YFSETQ. Between the trimmed V and J ends, which lost 0 bases and 5 bases, there was a span of 11 bases. In nucleotides, the CDR3 is TGCGCCAGCAGCTTGGGAGACAGAAGAAATGAAAAACTGTTTTTT. This codes for CASSLGDRRNEKLFF.

This sequence joins TRBV5-1 and TRBJ2-5; 14 positions agree with TRBD2. The CDR3 is 16 amino acids. The germline gives CDR1 SGHRS, CDR2 YFSETQ. V gave up 4 bases and J gave up 1 base; unmatched junction bases: 3. The CDR3 spells CASSLTSGGVQETQYF. As DNA, the CDR3 is TGCGCCAGCAGCCTGACTAGCGGGGGGGTCCAAGAGACCCAGTACTTC.

This chain joins TRBV7-8 and TRBJ1-2; D gene uncertain. Trimming stripped 1 base from V and 4 bases from J, with 19 bases between. CDR1 is SGHVS, CDR2 FQNEAQ, per germline. The CDR3 is 17 residues long. CDR3 coding DNA: TGTGCCAGCAGCTTAGGGCGCGTGCCAGAACTTAGCTATGGCTACACCTTC. This translates into CASSLGRVPELSYGYTF.

The gene calls are TRBV4-2 and TRBJ1-1; TRBD1 aligns across 8 bases. The CDR3 length is 13 residues. V shed 4 bases, J shed 3 bases, and the junction held 1 base outside the gene matches. Germline V gene sequence: CDR1 LGHNA, CDR2 YNFKEQ. CDR3 DNA sequence: TGTGCCAGCAGCCCGGACAGGGACACTGAAGCTTTCTTT. Its protein is CASSPDRDTEAFF.

The chain combines TRBV24-1 with TRBJ2-2; D is unresolved. The V gene lost 1 base and the J gene lost 0 bases, with 2 bases spanning the gap. The germline gives CDR1 KGHDR, CDR2 SFDVKD. This CDR3 comprises 14 residues. This CDR3 reads CATSDFSNTGELFF. The DNA of the CDR3 is TGTGCCACCAGTGATTTTTCGAACACCGGGGAGCTGTTTTTT.

The chain has TRBV5-6 and TRBJ2-7; the D gene is possibly TRBD1 (5 bases). CDR1 and CDR2 from the germline V gene are SGHDT and YYEEEE. The V end was cut by 2 bases, the J end by 4 bases, with 19 bases between. CDR3 length equals 16 residues. This CDR3 reads CASSFFFVAGSYEQYF. The DNA of the CDR3 is TGTGCCAGCAGCTTCTTCTTCGTGGCAGGGTCGTACGAGCAGTACTTC.

This clone was seen just once. The chain employs TRBV5-6 and TRBJ1-1, with D hard to call. The CDR3 is 14 amino acids. Germline V gene sequence: CDR1 SGHDT, CDR2 YYEEEE. V lost 2 bases and J 7 bases, leaving 15 bases between the germline ends. CDR3 DNA: TGTGCCAGCAGCTTCACAAGGGATCAAGTTGAAGCTTTCTTT. Its translation is CASSFTRDQVEAFF.

The chain employs TRBV2 and TRBJ2-7, with D unclear. This CDR3 spans 15 amino acids. Trimming shortened V by 6 bases and J by 4 bases, and 19 bases separated the two germline ends. Germline CDR1 SNHLY, CDR2 FYNNEI. CDR3 loop: CASRVSRSAEYEQYF. In DNA form, the CDR3 reads TGTGCCAGCAGGGTTAGTCGGTCCGCGGAATACGAGCAGTACTTC. Full variable domain (rest looked up from reference TRBV2 and TRBJ2-7): EPEVTQTPSHQVTQMGQEVILRCVPISNHLYFYWYRQILGQKVEFLVSFYNNEISEKSEIFDDQFSVERPDGSNFTLKIRSTKLEDSAMYFCASRVSRSAEYEQYFGPGTRLTVT.

The chain recombines TRBV7-9 with TRBJ1-5, with 8 bases aligning to TRBD1. This CDR3 spans 14 amino acids. V shed 5 bases and J 5 bases; nucleotides not matched to a gene: 5. Germline CDR1 and CDR2: SEHNR and FQNEAQ (reference sequence). CDR3 in amino acids: CASSQDRVDQPQHF. The CDR3 nucleotides read TGTGCCAGCAGCCAGGACAGGGTTGATCAGCCCCAGCATTTT.

The chain carries TRBV30 and TRBJ2-2; weak D call: TRBD2 (6 bases). The CDR3 has 12 amino acids. V was shortened by 2 bases and J by 6 bases, with 7 bases between the two germline ends. Germline V gene data show CDR1 as GTSNPN and CDR2 as SVGIG (reference sequence). CDR3 sequence reads: CAWSPGAGELFF. CDR3 coding DNA: TGTGCCTGGAGTCCGGGGGCCGGGGAGCTGTTTTTT.

V gene TRBV3-1 (or the pseudogene TRBV3-2) combines with J gene TRBJ2-3; 13 nucleotides align to TRBD2. The ends lost 0 bases at V and 5 bases at J; junction bases unmatched: 8. Germline values: CDR1 LGHDT, CDR2 YNNKEL (reference sequence). The CDR3 contains 18 residues. The CDR3: CASSQDPVGLAGEDTQYF. The CDR3, as DNA: TGTGCCAGCAGCCAAGATCCGGTAGGACTAGCGGGGGAAGATACGCAGTATTTT.

The table lists this clone with many counts. The chain is built from TRBV6-4 and TRBJ2-3; 10 bases match TRBD2. The CDR3 has 15 residues. Germline V CDR1 and CDR2: MRHNA, SNTAGT. V lost 2 bases, J lost 4 bases, and 3 bases stayed unmatched. The CDR3 protein is CASSDKSGGADTQYF. For the CDR3, the DNA is TGTGCCAGCAGTGACAAAAGCGGGGGGGCAGATACGCAGTATTTT.

This clone was seen a few times. The chain carries TRBV14 and TRBJ2-7; 8 bases line up with TRBD1. This CDR3 spans 14 amino acids. Trimming removed 1 base from V and 5 bases from J; junction bases left unmatched: 4. The germline V gene has CDR1 SGHDN and CDR2 FVKESK. The CDR3 spells CASSQGRGLDEQYF. In nucleotides, the CDR3 is TGTGCCAGCAGCCAAGGCAGGGGGCTAGACGAGCAGTACTTC.

The chain is built from TRBV7-2 and TRBJ1-6; D remains unclear. The ends were cut back, 6 bases at V and 7 bases at J, with 7 bases in the middle. Germline lookup yields CDR1 SGHTA and CDR2 FQGNSA. The CDR3 contains 12 residues. The CDR3 sequence is CASRLQNSPLHF. CDR3 DNA sequence: TGTGCCAGCAGACTACAGAATTCACCCCTCCACTTT. Full variable domain (remainder filled in from reference TRBV7-2 and TRBJ1-6): GAGVSQSPSNKVTEKGKDVELRCDPISGHTALYWYRQSLGQGLEFLIYFQGNSAPDKSGLPSDRFSAERTGGSVSTLTIQRTQQEDSAVYLCASRLQNSPLHFGNGTRLTVT.

V usage is TRBV7-9 and J usage is TRBJ1-1; D is unresolved. Between the trimmed V and J ends, which lost 5 bases and 4 bases, there was a span of 11 bases. The CDR3 totals 13 residues. Per the germline V gene, CDR1 is SEHNR and CDR2 is FQNEAQ (reference sequence). The CDR3 loop is CASSPAGTTEAFF. The CDR3 DNA is TGTGCCAGCAGCCCGGCAGGAACCACTGAAGCTTTCTTT.

This clone was detected once. The chain combines TRBV7-9 with TRBJ2-7, with 8 bases aligning to TRBD1. In germline, CDR1 is SEHNR, CDR2 FQNEAQ (reference sequence). The CDR3 has 13 amino acids. The V and J ends lost 4 bases and 6 bases, in that order; junction bases with no gene match: 5. CDR3 residues: CASSWQGAAEQYF. The CDR3 DNA is TGTGCCAGCAGCTGGCAGGGGGCGGCCGAGCAGTACTTC.

The V gene is TRBV18, the J gene TRBJ2-7; D unresolved. Germline loops: CDR1 KGHSH, CDR2 LQKENI. The CDR3 consists of 13 residues. V was clipped by 3 bases and J by 6 bases, with 12 bases between them. The CDR3, as DNA: TGTGCCAGCTCACCTGGGGTGGGCGGCGAGCAGTACTTC. Protein sequence: CASSPGVGGEQYF.

J is TRBJ1-2 and V is TRBV5-4; possibly TRBD1 for D (6 bases). The V gene lost 1 base and the J gene lost 3 bases, with 10 bases spanning the gap. CDR1 is SGHNT, CDR2 YYREEE, per germline (reference sequence). The CDR3 length is 14 residues. CDR3 region: CASSLSAGDYGYTF. The CDR3, as DNA: TGTGCCAGCAGCTTGTCGGCAGGGGACTATGGCTACACCTTC.

The CDR3 DNA reads as TGTGCCAGTAGTATCCGGGACTTTCAGTACTTC. Translated, it gives CASSIRDFQYF. The chain recombines TRBV19 with TRBJ2-4; maybe TRBD2 (6 bases). The V gene lost 3 bases and the J gene lost 11 bases, with 8 bases spanning the gap. CDR1 and CDR2 (germline): LNHDA, SQIVND (reference sequence). The CDR3 has 11 residues.

The chain employs TRBV20-1 and TRBJ1-2, with a possible D match to TRBD1 (5 bases). V was shortened by 3 bases and J by 8 bases, with 13 bases between the two germline ends. CDR3 length equals 12 residues. Germline V gene sequence: CDR1 DFQATT, CDR2 SNEGSKA (reference sequence). The CDR3, as DNA: TGCAGTGCTAGTCTTGAGGGACGGGGCTACACCTTC. Amino acids: CSASLEGRGYTF.

The J gene is TRBJ2-3, the V gene TRBV2; the D gene could be TRBD1 or TRBD2 (5 bases each). Germline assignment: CDR1 SNHLY and CDR2 FYNNEI. The V end lost 4 bases, the J end lost 2 bases, and 13 bases lay between the germline ends. This CDR3 has 15 residues. The CDR3 loop reads CASSAPGTATDTQYF. CDR3 coding DNA: TGTGCCAGCAGTGCCCCTGGGACGGCCACAGATACGCAGTATTTT. Variable domain in full (rest from reference TRBV2 and TRBJ2-3): EPEVTQTPSHQVTQMGQEVILRCVPISNHLYFYWYRQILGQKVEFLVSFYNNEISEKSEIFDDQFSVERPDGSNFTLKIRSTKLEDSAMYFCASSAPGTATDTQYFGPGTRLTVL.